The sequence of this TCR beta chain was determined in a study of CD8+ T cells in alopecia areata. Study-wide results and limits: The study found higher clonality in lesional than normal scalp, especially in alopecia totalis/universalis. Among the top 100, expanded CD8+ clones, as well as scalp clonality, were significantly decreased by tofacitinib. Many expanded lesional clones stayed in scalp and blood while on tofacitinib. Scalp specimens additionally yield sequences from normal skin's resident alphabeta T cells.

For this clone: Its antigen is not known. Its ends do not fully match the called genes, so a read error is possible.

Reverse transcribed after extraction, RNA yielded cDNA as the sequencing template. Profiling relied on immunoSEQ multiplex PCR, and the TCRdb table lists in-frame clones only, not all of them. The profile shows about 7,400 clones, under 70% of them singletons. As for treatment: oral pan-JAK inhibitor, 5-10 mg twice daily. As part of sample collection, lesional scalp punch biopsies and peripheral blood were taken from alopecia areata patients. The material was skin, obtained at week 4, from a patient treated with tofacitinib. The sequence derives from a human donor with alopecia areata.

The CDR3 bases are TGTGCCAGCAGGGTGACAGGGGGTTCCTCCGAGCAGTACTTC. Translating gives CASRVTGGSSEQYF. This sequence joins TRBV6-6 and TRBJ2-7, with 9 bases identical to TRBD1. CDR1 is MNHNY, CDR2 SVGAGI, per germline (reference sequence). The CDR3 spans 14 residues.